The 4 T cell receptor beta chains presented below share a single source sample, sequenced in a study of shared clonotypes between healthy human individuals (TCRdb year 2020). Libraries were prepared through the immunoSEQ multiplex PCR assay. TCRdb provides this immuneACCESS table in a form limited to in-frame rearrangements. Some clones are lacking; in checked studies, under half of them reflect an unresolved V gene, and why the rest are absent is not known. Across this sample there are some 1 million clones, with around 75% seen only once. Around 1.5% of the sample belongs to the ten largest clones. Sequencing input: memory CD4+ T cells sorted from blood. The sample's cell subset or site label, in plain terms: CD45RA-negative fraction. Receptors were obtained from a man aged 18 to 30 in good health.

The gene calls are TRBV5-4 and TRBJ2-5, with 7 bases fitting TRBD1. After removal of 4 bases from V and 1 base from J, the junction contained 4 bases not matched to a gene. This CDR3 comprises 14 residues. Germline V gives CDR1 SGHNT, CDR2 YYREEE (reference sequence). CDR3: CASSGTGAQETQYF. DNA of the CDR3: TGTGCCAGCAGCGGTACAGGGGCCCAAGAGACCCAGTACTTC.

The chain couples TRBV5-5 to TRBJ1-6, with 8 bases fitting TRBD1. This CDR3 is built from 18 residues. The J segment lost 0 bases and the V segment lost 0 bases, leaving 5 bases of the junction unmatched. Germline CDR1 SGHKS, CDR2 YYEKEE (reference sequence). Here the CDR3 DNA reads TGTGCCAGCAGCTTGGCACGGACAGGGAGCTCCTATAATTCACCCCTCCACTTT. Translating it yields CASSLARTGSSYNSPLHF.

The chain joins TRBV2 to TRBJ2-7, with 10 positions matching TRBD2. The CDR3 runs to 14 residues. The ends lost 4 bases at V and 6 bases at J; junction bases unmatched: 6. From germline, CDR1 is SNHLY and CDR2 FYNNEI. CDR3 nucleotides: TGTGCCAGCAGTGCTAGCGGGAGCCTTTTCGAGCAGTACTTC. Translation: CASSASGSLFEQYF.

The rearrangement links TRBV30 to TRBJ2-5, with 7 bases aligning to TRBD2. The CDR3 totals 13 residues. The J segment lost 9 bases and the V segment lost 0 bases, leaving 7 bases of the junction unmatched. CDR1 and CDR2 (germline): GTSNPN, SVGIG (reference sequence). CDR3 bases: TGTGCCTGGAGTGTTCCGGGAGGAAACGCCCAGTACTTC. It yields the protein CAWSVPGGNAQYF.